The sequence of this T cell receptor (beta chain) was determined in a study of OX40 agonist ivuxolimab in advanced cancers. Profiled with immunoSEQ multiplex PCR; TCRdb holds only in-frame clones, not every one. Seen here are 120,000 or so clones, over 85% observed once, and the top ten hold 0.15% to 0.16%. Germline CDR1 and CDR2: DFQATT and SNEGSKA (reference sequence). V was cut by 2 bases and J by 6 bases, with 4 bases left in between. The CDR3 spans 11 residues. Patients were excluded for autoimmune disease history or systemic immunosuppression. This TCR came from an adult with an advanced solid tumor such as melanoma, head and neck, liver or kidney cancer. The sequencing used CD4+ or CD8+ T cells sorted from blood, collected in a trial of the OX40 agonist ivuxolimab. The chain has TRBV20-1 and TRBJ1-4, with unresolved D. CDR3 DNA: TGCAGTGCTAGATCAGATGAAAAACTGTTTTTT. Translating it yields CSARSDEKLFF.